This T cell receptor beta chain was recorded in a study of read filtering for tumor transcriptome and immune sequencing. This CDR3 is 16 amino acids long. V was trimmed by 3 bases and J by 3 bases, leaving 17 bases between them. Germline CDR1 is SQVTM and CDR2 is ANQGSEA. This library used roughly 370 ng RNA and molecular barcoded adaptors spanning alpha/delta and beta/gamma chains. TCRdb independently ran MiXCR on the reads; one entry per CDR3 protein. The sample yields around 35,000 distinct CDR3 sequences, roughly 13% seen once. In its sample, this clonotype was seen many times. This clonotype was sampled from a donor at least 40 years old with multiple myeloma. The sample was a population of CD138-negative cells sorted from bone marrow. The chain carries TRBV29-1 and TRBJ1-4, with a possible D match to TRBD1 (5 bases). The CDR3 DNA sequence: TGCAGCGTTGAGGGGGGACTCCAGGATTCTAATGAAAAACTGTTTTTT. Encoded protein: CSVEGGLQDSNEKLFF.